This TCR beta chain was recorded in a study of blood T cell repertoires in COVID-19. Study summary: Researchers got acute and convalescent COVID-19 samples from the United States, Italy and Spain. The analysed material was cDNA or gDNA that came from T cells, B-cell-depleted T cells, or PBMCs.

In the authors' workflow: Using reference gene primer amplification, nucleated cell counts were estimated. Assay: immunoSEQ multiplex PCR; the TCRdb copy retains only in-frame clones and omits some. V and J calls and clone size are given by that table; D and trimming were obtained from the DNA. Here the sample spans 120,000 or so clones, around 79% being singletons. Germline values: CDR1 LNHDA, CDR2 SQIVND (reference sequence). Trimming took 5 bases from V and 0 from J; bases not matched to a gene: 3. The CDR3 loop spans 16 amino acids. The origin of this receptor is an older man with acute or convalescent COVID-19. V is TRBV19 and J is TRBJ2-7; 14 bases match TRBD2. The sample consisted of peripheral blood. The CDR3 nucleotides are TGTGCCAGTAGTCCGGGACTAGCGGGGGCCTCCTACGAGCAGTACTTC. This translates into CASSPGLAGASYEQYF. Based on the CDR3 plus reference TRBV19 and TRBJ2-7, the full variable domain is DGGITQSPKYLFRKEGQNVTLSCEQNLNHDAMYWYRQDPGQGLRLIYYSQIVNDFQKGDIAEGYSVSREKKESFPLTVTSAQKNPTAFYLCASSPGLAGASYEQYFGPGTRLTVT.